This TCR beta chain comes out of a study of CD8+ T cells in alopecia areata (dated by TCRdb to the late 2010s). The study in broad terms: The treated patients, all with moderate-to-severe alopecia areata, were enrolled in an open-label pilot trial of oral tofacitinib given at 5 to 10 mg twice daily. Tofacitinib was administered for 6 to 18 months, and 6 months of follow-up off drug were then conducted to assess delayed response and recurrence. To study T cell clonal expansion in alopecia areata, the researchers applied high-throughput TCRbeta sequencing to both the C3H/HeJ mouse model and human patients. Human TCRbeta sequencing covered scalp tissue and sorted CD4+ and CD8+ peripheral blood T cells from patchy and totalis/universalis alopecia areata patients and healthy controls. Tofacitinib-treated patients had biopsies at baseline and at 4 and 24 weeks of treatment, with a later scalp biopsy in several patients. Scalp clonality was compared among normal scalp (n=4), patchy alopecia areata scalp (n=8), and alopecia totalis/universalis scalp (n=8). RNA came from the PAXgene miRNA kit for fixed scalp, the miRNeasy kit for PBMCs, and the RNeasy kit for mouse skin. immunoSEQ multiplex PCR using 35 Vbeta forward primers and 13 Jbeta reverse primers was used to amplify TCRbeta CDR3 regions.

According to the study, the label for this sample's time point signals: baseline before oral tofacitinib. Lesional scalp punch biopsies and peripheral blood were collected from alopecia areata patients. PBMCs were isolated by density centrifugation and stained for CD3, CD4 and CD8, and CD4+ and CD8+ T cells were sorted on a FACSAria. This clone has only a few counts. Its antigen is still unknown. Nothing much larger sits one base from this clone, and base qualities are not available. Paper-wide results and their limitations: Scalp TCR repertoire analysis is complicated because resident alphabeta T cells in normal human skin are also sequenced, whereas mouse skin is dominated by gammadelta T cells. Compared with normal scalp, lesional scalp had higher clonality and more expanded CD8+ clones, particularly in alopecia totalis/universalis, a pattern that suggests antigenic drive. TCR sequences shared between patients were less clear than in mice, possibly partly because of HLA diversity in the patient population.

The CDR3 contains 15 residues, cysteine and phenylalanine counted. Left in the record is the CDR3 DNA by itself, 45 bases read in frame from the first base. The junction shows trimming of 5 bases on V and 6 bases on J, and the gene matches do not reach 10 bases of it. CDR1 LGHNA and CDR2 YNFKEQ are derived from the germline V gene. Libraries were built with the immunoSEQ multiplex PCR assay. RNA was extracted from all samples and reverse transcribed into cDNA, which served as template for TCR sequencing. SuperScript III was used to make first-strand cDNA, primed with a 2:1 mix of oligo-dT and random hexamers. Amplification bias was assessed with a synthetic immune receptor repertoire, and residual bias was removed computationally. In the source study's methods: After raw reads were preprocessed to remove errors, the CDR3 was defined following IMGT conventions as running from the conserved cysteine to phenylalanine. Clonality was computed by normalizing Shannon entropy by log2 of the number of productive unique TCRs and subtracting the result from 1. Whether scalp clones were CD4 or CD8 was inferred by matching scalp TCRbeta sequences against CD4 and CD8 repertoires sorted from blood. The immuneACCESS repertoire file appears here via TCRdb, limited to in-frame rearrangements. These files lack a portion of the clones; in checked studies, under half of the deficit traces to unresolved V genes, and the cause of the others is not known. The V and J calls and clone size come from that table; D and trimming were worked out from the DNA. Present in this sample are 110,000 to 150,000 clones, approximately 50% of which were seen just once. The ten biggest clones cover 0.99% of the sample.

The sequences come from CD4+ T cells sorted from blood, collected at week 0. The rearrangement joined TRBV4-2 to TRBJ2-1, with 7 bases matching TRBD2. The receptor was derived from a human donor with alopecia areata. The nucleotide sequence reads TGTGCCAGCAGCGTCCTAGCGGAGAAGGGCAATGAGCAGTTCTTC. This gives the protein CASSVLAEKGNEQFF.